This T cell receptor (beta chain) stems from a study of Ad26.COV2.S vaccination and SARS-CoV-2 variants. Whole-study findings and limits: Estimates derived from TCR breadth and depth analyses may have underestimated total T cell responses.

As for this clone: What it recognizes is unknown.

With 1 base removed from V and 10 bases from J, the gap between germline ends came to 11 bases. CDR1 is SNHLY, CDR2 FYNNEI, per germline. The CDR3 sequence is 13 residues long. Assay: immunoSEQ multiplex PCR; the TCRdb copy retains only in-frame clones and omits some. The sample contains 430,000 or so clones, approximately 92% of which appear only once. Treatment indicated: around 19 received Ad26.COV2.S at low or high dose, single or two shots; about five received placebo; per-sample allocation not given. Following the first vaccine or placebo injection, samples were taken on day 63. Boston hosted the donor, who was an adult aged 18-55 years. Expression of Wuhan-strain SARS-CoV-2 spike came from the Ad26 vector that formed the vaccine.

The TCR was taken from a person between 18 and 65 years old who received the Ad26.COV2.S COVID-19 vaccine or a placebo. The specimen was peripheral blood, collected in a trial of Ad26.COV2.S vaccine versus placebo. V and J are TRBV2 and TRBJ2-1; D uncertain. CDR3 protein: CASSEDGSAEQFF. The CDR3 bases are TGTGCCAGCAGTGAAGACGGGTCCGCCGAGCAGTTCTTC.